What follows are 16 T cell receptor beta chains derived from one specimen sequenced in a study of T cell repertoires in cytomegalovirus infection. TCRdb independently ran MiXCR on the reads; one entry per CDR3 protein. Of about 920,000 distinct CDR3 sequences in the sample, approximately 31% were seen once. For these TCRs, the target antigens are not known. This specimen was cultured CD8+ T cells from PBMCs, taken from culture after CMV antigen stimulation. These TCRs come from a human donor in good health (CMV status not recorded). Some clones in this sample may be carry-over from other donors' samples.

This clonotype was picked up many times. The chain uses TRBV7-9 and TRBJ2-3, with D possibly being TRBD1 (5 bases). Trimming cost V 3 bases and J 1 base, with 11 bases left between them. The CDR3 totals 15 residues. Germline CDR1 SEHNR, CDR2 FQNEAQ (reference sequence). CDR3 region: CASSFSQGGTDTQYF. Here the CDR3 DNA reads TGTGCCAGCAGCTTCAGTCAGGGCGGCACAGATACGCAGTATTTT.

The rearrangement links TRBV5-4 to TRBJ2-1; D gene unclear. The germline V gene encodes CDR1 SGHNT and CDR2 YYREEE (reference sequence). Trimming took 0 bases from V and 8 from J, leaving 18 bases between them. This CDR3 spans 16 amino acids. The CDR3 spells CASSLEAFLPLHEQFF. The CDR3 DNA sequence: TGTGCCAGCAGCTTGGAGGCGTTCCTCCCTCTCCATGAGCAGTTCTTC.

This clonotype was detected many times. The chain is built from TRBV7-2 and TRBJ2-2, with TRBD2 matching 12 bases. J was trimmed by 5 bases and V by 5 bases; bases with no gene match: 6. This CDR3 is built from 16 residues. The germline V gene has CDR1 SGHTA and CDR2 FQGNSA. The CDR3 bases are TGTGCCAGCAGCGATCGACTAGCGGGGGTGACCGGGGAGCTGTTTTTT. Its protein product is CASSDRLAGVTGELFF. Filled out from reference TRBV7-2 and TRBJ2-2, the complete variable domain reads GAGVSQSPSNKVTEKGKDVELRCDPISGHTALYWYRQSLGQGLEFLIYFQGNSAPDKSGLPSDRFSAERTGGSVSTLTIQRTQQEDSAVYLCASSDRLAGVTGELFFGEGSRLTVL.

The CDR3 DNA reads TGTGCCAGCAGCTTACTGCTTGCGGGGCCCTCCAGAGACGAGCAGTACTTC. Its protein product is CASSLLLAGPSRDEQYF. J is TRBJ2-7 and V is TRBV11-2; D perhaps matches TRBD2 (6 bases). This CDR3 contains 17 residues. V was cut by 2 bases and J by 5 bases, with 22 bases left in between. CDR1 SGHAT and CDR2 FQNNGV come from the germline V gene.

The chain has TRBV7-2 and TRBJ2-7; D is possibly TRBD2 (5 bases). Trimming stripped 5 bases from V and 0 bases from J, with 14 bases between. The CDR3 totals 15 residues. CDR1 is SGHTA and CDR2 is FQGNSA in the germline V gene. CDR3 DNA: TGTGCCAGCAGCCGACGGCTAGCTAGCTCCTACGAGCAGTACTTC. Translation gives CASSRRLASSYEQYF.

J is TRBJ2-1 and V is TRBV4-1; no clear D gene. CDR1 MGHRA and CDR2 YSYEKL come from the germline V gene. CDR3 length: 15 residues. The V and J ends lost 3 bases and 8 bases respectively, with 17 bases between them. The CDR3 region is CASSQGLAGSDEQFF. CDR3 coding DNA: TGCGCCAGCAGCCAGGGGTTGGCTGGTTCGGATGAGCAGTTCTTC.

This clonotype was counted between two and nine times. The chain recombines TRBV2 with TRBJ1-1; unclear D gene. Trimming left V 6 bases short and J 0 bases short, with 14 bases between. Germline V gene data show CDR1 as SNHLY and CDR2 as FYNNEI. The CDR3 totals 15 residues. This chain's CDR3 is CASRRTVLLNTEAFF. The CDR3, as DNA: TGTGCCAGCAGAAGAACCGTCCTGCTGAACACTGAAGCTTTCTTT.

As to this clonotype: This could be a read error, since a much larger clone is one nucleotide away. The chain employs TRBV7-2 and TRBJ2-1; possibly TRBD1 for D (5 bases). V was cut by 4 bases and J by 2 bases, with 15 bases left in between. The CDR3 loop spans 16 amino acids. CDR1 SGHTA and CDR2 FQGNSA come from the germline V gene. In DNA form, the CDR3 reads TGTGCCAGCAGCTCCCCCGGACAAGATACCTACAATGAGCAGTTCTTC. Amino acids: CASSSPGQDTYNEQFF.

V is TRBV12-3 or TRBV12-4 and J is TRBJ2-1; 8 bases match TRBD2. This CDR3 region has 14 residues. V shed 1 base, J shed 9 bases, and the junction held 5 bases outside the gene matches. The CDR3 DNA reads TGTGCCAGCAGTTTAGTAGGGACTAGGAGTGAGCAGTTCTTC. Translation: CASSLVGTRSEQFF.

The chain uses TRBV19 and TRBJ2-5, with D possibly TRBD2 on 6 matching bases. V lost 6 bases and J 2 bases, leaving 10 bases between the germline ends. This CDR3 has 13 residues. Germline lookup yields CDR1 LNHDA and CDR2 SQIVND (reference sequence). The CDR3 reads CASRTAGQETQYF. CDR3 nucleotide sequence: TGTGCCAGTAGGACTGCGGGGCAAGAGACCCAGTACTTC. Using reference TRBV19 and TRBJ2-5 for the parts outside the CDR3, the full variable domain is DGGITQSPKYLFRKEGQNVTLSCEQNLNHDAMYWYRQDPGQGLRLIYYSQIVNDFQKGDIAEGYSVSREKKESFPLTVTSAQKNPTAFYLCASRTAGQETQYFGPGTRLLVL.

The V and J genes are TRBV28 and TRBJ2-5; 10 bases align to TRBD2. Germline values: CDR1 MDHEN, CDR2 SYDVKM. The CDR3 has 15 amino acids. V shed 5 bases, J shed 2 bases, and the junction held 5 bases outside the gene matches. The CDR3 bases are TGTGCCAGCAGTGAAAGTAGCGGGGGGCAAGAGACCCAGTACTTC. It yields the protein CASSESSGGQETQYF.

This clonotype was seen more than once but under ten times. The V and J genes are TRBV2 and TRBJ1-1, with no clear D. The CDR3 runs 11 residues. Trimming took 2 bases from V and 6 from J, leaving 4 bases between them. Germline V gene lookup returns CDR1 SNHLY and CDR2 FYNNEI. The chain's CDR3 is CASSELPEAFF. In DNA form, the CDR3 reads TGTGCCAGCAGTGAACTTCCTGAAGCTTTCTTT.

For the CDR3, the DNA is TGCAGTGCGACCGGCCTGGACTCAGCCTACGAGCAGTACGTC. Protein product: CSATGLDSAYEQYV. This chain links TRBV20-1 with TRBJ2-7; weak D call: TRBD2 (5 bases). V was pared by 6 bases and J by 2 bases, with 17 bases between. The CDR3 spans 14 residues. The germline gives CDR1 DFQATT, CDR2 SNEGSKA (reference sequence).

About this clonotype: The junction shows a germline mismatch at one end, possibly a read error. The V call is TRBV7-6, the J call TRBJ2-7, with 10 bases that match TRBD1. The CDR3 extends over 15 amino acids. Germline V CDR1 and CDR2: SGHVS, FNYEAQ. The CDR3 DNA is TGTGCCAGCAGCCAGACCGGGACAGGGGTCCTGCTCAGACACTTC. This translates into CASSQTGTGVLLRHF.

The chain recombines TRBV4-1 with TRBJ2-3, with D perhaps being TRBD1 or TRBD2 (5 bases each). V gave up 3 bases and J gave up 0 bases, with 16 bases separating them. This CDR3 is 17 amino acids long. Germline loops: CDR1 MGHRA, CDR2 YSYEKL. The CDR3 protein is CASSHWWTGQSTDTQYF. In DNA, the CDR3 is TGCGCCAGCAGCCACTGGTGGACTGGACAAAGCACAGATACGCAGTATTTT.

This clonotype has more than one count but fewer than ten. J is TRBJ2-7 and V is TRBV24-1, with D perhaps TRBD1 (5 bases). CDR1 KGHDR and CDR2 SFDVKD come from the germline V gene. V lost 1 base and J 11 bases, leaving 23 bases between the germline ends. The CDR3 covers 16 residues. CDR3 in DNA: TGTGCCACCAGTGATTTATTAGGGGTGGATCTACGAGCAAAGTACGTC. Residues: CATSDLLGVDLRAKYV.